The following is a TCR beta chain sequence with its context. This record belongs to a study of T cell changes during pregnancy in multiple sclerosis. The CDR3 spans 16 residues. The ends lost 4 bases at V and 3 bases at J; junction bases unmatched: 8. Germline V gives CDR1 SGHDN, CDR2 FVKESK. Data came from immunoSEQ multiplex PCR; TCRdb stores just in-frame clones and leaves some out. This table has around 70,000 clones, 92% appearing once. Material: peripheral blood, obtained in the second trimester of pregnancy. The sequence derives from a female donor with multiple sclerosis, enrolled in a pregnancy study. This chain uses TRBV14 with TRBJ2-3; 9 bases fit TRBD1. The DNA for the CDR3 is TGTGCCAGCAGCCTACGGACAGGGGAAAGGACAGATACGCAGTATTTT. Protein: CASSLRTGERTDTQYF.